This entry describes one TCR beta chain. What it binds is not known. V was shortened by 4 bases and J by 1 base, with 14 bases between the two germline ends. Germline lookup yields CDR1 SGHRS and CDR2 YFSETQ. This CDR3 comprises 15 residues. The data derive from a study of T cell repertoires in cytomegalovirus infection. Turning to the study itself: Selected CMV epitopes included recently identified HLA-C-restricted ones as well as well-studied HLA-B-restricted ones.

TCRdb fed the reads into MiXCR, producing one record per CDR3 protein. The repertoire consists of more than 55,000 distinct CDR3 sequences, with approximately 20% occurring once and the leading ten covering approximately 68%. This TCR came from a human donor in good health (CMV status not recorded). Some clones in this sample may be carry-over from other donors' samples. This specimen was CD8+ T cells from cultured PBMCs, taken from culture after CMV antigen stimulation. This chain connects TRBV5-1 to TRBJ1-1; D might be TRBD1 (6 bases). The DNA of the CDR3 is TGCGCCAGCAGCACCTCGACAGGACCGAACACTGAAGCTTTCTTT. Its protein is CASSTSTGPNTEAFF.